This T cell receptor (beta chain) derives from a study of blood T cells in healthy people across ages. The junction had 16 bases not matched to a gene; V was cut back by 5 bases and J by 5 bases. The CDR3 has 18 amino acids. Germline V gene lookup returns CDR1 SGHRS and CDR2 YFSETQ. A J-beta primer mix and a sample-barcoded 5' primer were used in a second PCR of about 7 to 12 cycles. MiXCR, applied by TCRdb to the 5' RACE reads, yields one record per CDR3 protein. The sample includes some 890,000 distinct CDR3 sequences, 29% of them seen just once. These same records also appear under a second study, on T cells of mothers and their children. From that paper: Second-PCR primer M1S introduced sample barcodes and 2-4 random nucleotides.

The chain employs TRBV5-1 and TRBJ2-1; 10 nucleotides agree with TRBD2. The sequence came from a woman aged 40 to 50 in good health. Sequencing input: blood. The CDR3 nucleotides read TGCGCCAGCAGTTTTACTGCTCCTAGCGGGGGAGGGGACAATGAGCAGTTCTTC. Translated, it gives CASSFTAPSGGGDNEQFF.